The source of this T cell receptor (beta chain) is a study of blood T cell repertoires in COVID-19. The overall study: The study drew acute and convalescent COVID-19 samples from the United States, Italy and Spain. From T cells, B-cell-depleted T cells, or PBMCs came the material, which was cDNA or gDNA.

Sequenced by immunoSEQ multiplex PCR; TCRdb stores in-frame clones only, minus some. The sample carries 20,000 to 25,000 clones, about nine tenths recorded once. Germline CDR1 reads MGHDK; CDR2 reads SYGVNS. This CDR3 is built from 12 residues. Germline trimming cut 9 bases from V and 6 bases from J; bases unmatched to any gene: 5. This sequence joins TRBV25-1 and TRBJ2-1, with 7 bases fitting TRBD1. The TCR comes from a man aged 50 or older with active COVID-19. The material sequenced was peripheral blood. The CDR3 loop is CARHRDSNEQFF. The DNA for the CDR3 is TGTGCCAGGCATCGGGACAGCAATGAGCAGTTCTTC.